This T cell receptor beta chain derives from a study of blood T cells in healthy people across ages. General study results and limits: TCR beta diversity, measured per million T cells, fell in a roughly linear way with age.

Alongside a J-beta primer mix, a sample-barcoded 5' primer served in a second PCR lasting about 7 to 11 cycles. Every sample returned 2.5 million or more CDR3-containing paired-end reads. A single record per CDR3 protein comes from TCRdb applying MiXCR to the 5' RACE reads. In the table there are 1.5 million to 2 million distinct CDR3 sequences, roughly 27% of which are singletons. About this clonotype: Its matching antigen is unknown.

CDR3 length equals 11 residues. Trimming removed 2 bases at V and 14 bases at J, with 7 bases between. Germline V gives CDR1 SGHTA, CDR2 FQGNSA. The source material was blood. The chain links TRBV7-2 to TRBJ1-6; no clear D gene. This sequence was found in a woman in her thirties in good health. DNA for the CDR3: TGTGCCAGCAGCTTATCTACGACCCTCCACTTT. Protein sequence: CASSLSTTLHF.